The entry below describes one T cell receptor beta chain. Unique molecular identifiers were incorporated during preparation of the TCRbeta library. TCRdb re-analysed the PCR reads in MiXCR, keeping a single row per CDR3 protein. The table has about 540,000 distinct CDR3 sequences, approximately 20% seen once. This sample is drawn from a study of T-cell reconstitution after alpha-beta-depleted transplantation in children. The sequenced sample was PBMCs from the stem cell graft donor, obtained from the stem cell graft. The receptor's source is a human donor who donated a stem cell graft to a child with acute lymphoblastic leukemia.

As DNA, the CDR3 is TGTGCCAGCTTGGGACTAGCGGGAGGTATCACAGATACGCAGTATTTT. This codes for CASLGLAGGITDTQYF. The rearrangement links TRBV12-3 or TRBV12-4 to TRBJ2-3, with 15 bases matching TRBD2. The J segment lost 2 bases and the V segment lost 8 bases, leaving 5 bases of the junction unmatched. CDR3 length: 16 amino acids.